This TCR beta chain came from a study of Tregs in tolerant kidney transplant recipients. The method was immunoSEQ multiplex PCR; TCRdb's version includes in-frame clones alone and lacks a portion of them. Of about 100,000 clones listed, 93% are singletons. Germline-derived CDR1 and CDR2 are LGHNA and YNFKEQ. Losses at the gene ends were 4 bases for V and 1 base for J; bases not matched to a gene: 8. CDR3 length: 16 amino acids. The sequences come from CD4+ T cells from blood, collected before the transplant. This receptor was taken from a human donor who received a combined kidney and bone marrow transplant. V gene TRBV4-2 combines with J gene TRBJ2-7; 9 nucleotides match TRBD2. As DNA, the CDR3 is TGTGCCAGCAGCCCTAGGTCTAGCGGGGATTCCTACGAGCAGTACTTC. It translates to CASSPRSSGDSYEQYF.